What follows are 16 T cell receptor beta chains derived from one specimen sequenced in a study of blood T cell repertoires in COVID-19. Here immunoSEQ multiplex PCR was the method, and the copy in TCRdb shows in-frame clones only, minus some. The sample lists more than 100,000 clones; around 87% were seen once. Specimen: peripheral blood. These TCRs come from an older woman with acute or convalescent COVID-19.

The genes are TRBV2 and TRBJ2-1, with a weak D call TRBD2 (6 bases). The CDR3 sequence is 15 residues long. The V gene's germline CDR1 is SNHLY and CDR2 FYNNEI. Trimming removed 2 bases at V and 1 base at J, with 9 bases between. CDR3 in amino acids: CASSERAGSYNEQFF. As DNA, the CDR3 is TGTGCCAGCAGTGAACGGGCGGGGTCCTACAATGAGCAGTTCTTC.

The V gene is TRBV24-1, the J gene TRBJ2-3; 7 bases match TRBD2. Germline trimming cut 5 bases from V and 0 bases from J; bases unmatched to any gene: 7. The germline V gene encodes CDR1 KGHDR and CDR2 SFDVKD. The CDR3 runs 16 residues. CDR3 bases: TGTGCCACCAGTGCTAGGCGGGGGACTAGCACAGATACGCAGTATTTT. Translating it yields CATSARRGTSTDTQYF.

The rearrangement joins TRBV11-3 to TRBJ2-1; 8 bases line up with TRBD2. Per the germline V gene, CDR1 is SGHNT and CDR2 is YENEEA. Losses at the gene ends were 5 bases for V and 9 bases for J; bases not matched to a gene: 15. There are 16 residues in the CDR3. The CDR3 sequence is CASSLRGGLVDAEQFF. The CDR3 DNA is TGTGCCAGCAGCCTCAGAGGGGGACTAGTTGATGCTGAGCAGTTCTTC. Supplemented by reference TRBV11-3 and TRBJ2-1, the full variable domain reads EAGVVQSPRYKIIEKKQPVAFWCNPISGHNTLYWYLQNLGQGPELLIRYENEEAVDDSQLPKDRFSAERLKGVDSTLKIQPAELGDSAVYLCASSLRGGLVDAEQFFGPGTRLTVL.

The gene calls are TRBV3-1 (or the pseudogene TRBV3-2) and TRBJ1-1, with unresolved D. Germline V CDR1 and CDR2: LGHDT, YNNKEL (reference sequence). V lost 4 bases to trimming and J lost 1 base, with 7 bases between them. The CDR3 runs 13 residues. The DNA for the CDR3 is TGTGCCAGCAGCCCCCCAGGGAACACTGAAGCTTTCTTT. Amino acid sequence: CASSPPGNTEAFF.

This chain connects TRBV4-1 to TRBJ2-2, with 10 bases that match TRBD2. CDR1 and CDR2 (germline): MGHRA, YSYEKL. The CDR3 loop spans 16 amino acids. J was trimmed by 5 bases and V by 1 base; bases with no gene match: 4. The CDR3 DNA is TGCGCCAGCAGCCAAGTGTGGACTAGCGGAACCGGGGAGCTGTTTTTT. This gives the protein CASSQVWTSGTGELFF.

This clone occurred once. The rearrangement links TRBV5-1 to TRBJ1-6; D unresolved. CDR3 length: 14 amino acids. The germline V gene encodes CDR1 SGHRS and CDR2 YFSETQ. With 0 bases removed from V and 9 bases from J, the gap between germline ends came to 10 bases. The chain's CDR3 is CASSLETGSSPLHF. The CDR3 coding sequence is TGCGCCAGCAGCTTGGAAACGGGGAGTTCACCCCTCCACTTT.

V and J are TRBV3-1 (or the pseudogene TRBV3-2) and TRBJ1-1; 9 nucleotides align to TRBD1. This CDR3 is 12 amino acids long. Germline CDR1 is LGHDT and CDR2 is YNNKEL (reference sequence). The ends lost 1 base at V and 11 bases at J; junction bases unmatched: 2. The CDR3 protein is CASSQGDREAFF. The CDR3 nucleotides are TGTGCCAGCAGCCAAGGGGACAGGGAGGCTTTCTTT.

The V call is TRBV29-1, the J call TRBJ2-5, with D possibly being TRBD2 (7 bases). The germline V gene encodes CDR1 SQVTM and CDR2 ANQGSEA. Deletions cut 8 bases from V and 5 bases from J, with 15 bases between. The CDR3 is made up of 12 amino acids. The CDR3 here is CSCRGAGETQYF. Written as DNA, the CDR3 is TGCAGCTGCCGGGGGGCAGGGGAGACCCAGTACTTC.

CDR3: CASSSDRFEAFF. CDR3 sequence (DNA): TGCGCCAGCAGCTCTGACAGGTTTGAAGCTTTCTTT. V gene TRBV5-1 combines with J gene TRBJ1-1; tentatively, D is TRBD1 (6 bases). The CDR3 totals 12 residues. With 3 bases removed from V and 7 bases from J, the gap between germline ends came to 10 bases. Germline V gene lookup returns CDR1 SGHRS and CDR2 YFSETQ. The entire variable domain, with the rest obtained from reference TRBV5-1 and TRBJ1-1, is as follows: KAGVTQTPRYLIKTRGQQVTLSCSPISGHRSVSWYQQTPGQGLQFLFEYFSETQRNKGNFPGRFSGRQFSNSRSEMNVSTLELGDSALYLCASSSDRFEAFFGQGTRLTVV.

This rearrangement joins TRBV28 to TRBJ1-2, with D maybe TRBD1 (6 bases). Deletions cut 3 bases from V and 4 bases from J, with 15 bases between. This CDR3 spans 15 amino acids. Looked up from germline, CDR1 is MDHEN and CDR2 is SYDVKM. CDR3 sequence reads: CASSFEAGAVYGYTF. CDR3 DNA: TGTGCCAGCAGTTTTGAGGCAGGGGCGGTCTATGGCTACACCTTC.

This chain uses TRBV29-1 with TRBJ1-1, with 8 nucleotides matching TRBD1. J lost 1 base, V lost 7 bases, and 5 bases had no gene match. Germline V gene data show CDR1 as SQVTM and CDR2 as ANQGSEA. This CDR3 has 13 amino acids. CDR3 DNA sequence: TGCAGCGCCCGGACAGGGTCGAACACTGAAGCTTTCTTT. It encodes CSARTGSNTEAFF.

This clone was found a few times. The chain uses TRBV6-6 and TRBJ1-5; 12 nucleotides align to TRBD1. The CDR3 spans 15 residues. Looked up from germline, CDR1 is MNHNY and CDR2 is SVGAGI (reference sequence). With 2 bases clipped from V and 11 bases from J, the junction kept 7 bases outside the gene matches. The chain's CDR3 is CASSYPGTGGASQHF. CDR3 nucleotide sequence: TGTGCCAGCAGTTACCCCGGGACAGGGGGCGCGTCCCAGCATTTT.

V and J are TRBV28 and TRBJ2-3; D is perhaps TRBD1 (6 bases). The germline V gene has CDR1 MDHEN and CDR2 SYDVKM. The CDR3 loop spans 13 amino acids. V was trimmed by 5 bases and J by 7 bases, leaving 13 bases between them. The CDR3 bases are TGTGCCAGCAGTAATGGGGGCCTACATACGCAGTATTTT. Amino acid sequence: CASSNGGLHTQYF.

The V call is TRBV10-2, the J call TRBJ2-2; D may be TRBD2 (5 bases). This CDR3 is built from 14 residues. Germline loops: CDR1 WSHSY, CDR2 SAAADI. V gave up 6 bases and J gave up 3 bases, with 11 bases separating them. The CDR3: CASRFSEYTGELFF. CDR3 coding DNA: TGCGCCAGCAGGTTTAGCGAGTACACCGGGGAGCTGTTTTTT.

The count of this clone is one. The chain links TRBV10-1 to TRBJ2-2; D is possibly TRBD1 (5 bases). Trimming took 7 bases from V and 4 from J, leaving 10 bases between them. From germline, CDR1 is WNHNN and CDR2 SYGVQD (reference sequence). The CDR3 contains 13 residues. CDR3: CASTTGATGELFF. DNA of the CDR3: TGCGCCAGCACTACAGGAGCCACCGGGGAGCTGTTTTTT.

The chain combines TRBV5-4 with TRBJ1-2; D unclear. Germline V gene sequence: CDR1 SGHNT, CDR2 YYREEE (reference sequence). This CDR3 has 16 residues. Trimming removed 4 bases from V and 7 bases from J, with 23 bases in between. The CDR3 protein is CASSTEPGGRAGGYTF. CDR3 in DNA: TGTGCCAGCAGCACCGAACCGGGAGGAAGGGCGGGTGGCTACACCTTC.